Shown below are 27 T cell receptor beta chains from a single sample sequenced in a study of blood T cell repertoires in COVID-19. Data came from immunoSEQ multiplex PCR; TCRdb stores just in-frame clones and leaves some out. The sample has a few hundred thousand clones, about 91% seen once. The specimen sequenced was peripheral blood. The origin of the receptors is a woman aged 25 to 39 with COVID-19, enrolled during active disease.

The genes are TRBV2 and TRBJ1-2; D unresolved. CDR3 size: 12 residues. V was trimmed by 5 bases and J by 7 bases, leaving 11 bases between them. CDR1 is SNHLY, CDR2 FYNNEI, per germline. The CDR3 DNA reads as TGTGCCAGCAGTACTAGTCGGGCTGGCTACACCTTC. This encodes CASSTSRAGYTF.

This chain joins TRBV2 and TRBJ1-6; D perhaps matches TRBD1 (5 bases). The CDR3 is 13 amino acids. Trimming removed 7 bases at V and 8 bases at J, with 12 bases between. Germline CDR1 is SNHLY and CDR2 is FYNNEI. CDR3 sequence: CASNEGHYSPLHF. For the CDR3, the DNA is TGTGCCAGCAATGAGGGGCATTATTCACCCCTCCACTTT.

The chain is built from TRBV2 and TRBJ1-2, with no clear D. Germline lookup yields CDR1 SNHLY and CDR2 FYNNEI. V lost 6 bases to trimming and J lost 4 bases, with 6 bases between them. This CDR3 is built from 11 residues. The CDR3 sequence is CASSPSYGYTF. The CDR3 region has the DNA TGTGCCAGCAGCCCCTCCTATGGCTACACCTTC.

This clone came up a few times. This chain links TRBV15 with TRBJ2-3; 9 bases align to TRBD2. This CDR3 has 16 residues. V lost 1 base, J lost 6 bases, and 8 bases stayed unmatched. Germline loops: CDR1 LNHNV, CDR2 YYDKDF (reference sequence). This chain's CDR3 is CATSRGSGGTLDTQYF. CDR3 nucleotide sequence: TGTGCCACCAGCAGAGGAAGCGGGGGGACTCTTGATACGCAGTATTTT. Variable domain in full (rest from reference TRBV15 and TRBJ2-3): DAMVIQNPRYQVTQFGKPVTLSCSQTLNHNVMYWYQQKSSQAPKLLFHYYDKDFNNEADTPDNFQSRRPNTSFCFLDIRSPGLGDTAMYLCATSRGSGGTLDTQYFGPGTRLTVL.

As to this clone: A much larger clone sits a single nucleotide away, making a read error possible. CDR3 bases: TGTGCCAGCAGCCGCGCCGGGGACAACAATCAGCCCCAGCATTTT. Residues: CASSRAGDNNQPQHF. The chain carries TRBV7-8 and TRBJ1-5, with D maybe TRBD1 (6 bases). This CDR3 region has 15 residues. In germline, CDR1 is SGHVS, CDR2 FQNEAQ. Trimming removed 5 bases at V and 3 bases at J, with 14 bases between.

The sample holds a few counts of this clone. Other DNA sequences within the sample encode an identical CDR3. The V gene is TRBV6-5, the J gene TRBJ1-2, with D possibly being TRBD1 (6 bases). Trimming left V 6 bases short and J 5 bases short, with 10 bases between. This CDR3 comprises 12 residues. CDR1 MNHEY and CDR2 SVGAGI come from the germline V gene. CDR3 residues: CASRQGDYGYTF. CDR3 DNA: TGTGCCAGCAGACAGGGAGATTATGGCTACACCTTC.

The chain combines TRBV6-5 with TRBJ1-1, with 7 bases lining up with TRBD1. The CDR3 extends over 11 amino acids. The V gene's germline CDR1 is MNHEY and CDR2 SVGAGI. In nucleotides, the CDR3 is TGTTCCGCAGGGGGGAACACTGAAGCTTTCTTT. Residues: CSAGGNTEAFF.

This clone appeared a single time. V and J are TRBV10-3 and TRBJ1-6; 10 bases map to TRBD1. The CDR3 runs to 14 residues. Looked up from germline, CDR1 is ENHRY and CDR2 is SYGVKD. The trim removed 10 bases at V and 8 bases at J, leaving 8 bases unmatched. CDR3 bases: TGTGCCAGTACCGGGACAGGGGTTGATTCACCCCTCCACTTT. Encoded protein: CASTGTGVDSPLHF.

J is TRBJ1-1 and V is TRBV7-2, with D maybe TRBD1 (6 bases). Trimming cost V 1 base and J 6 bases, with 18 bases left between them. There are 16 residues in the CDR3. Per the germline V gene, CDR1 is SGHTA and CDR2 is FQGNSA. CDR3 DNA: TGTGCCAGCAGCTTAGGACAGGATAGACCCTGGGCTGAAGCTTTCTTT. Residues: CASSLGQDRPWAEAFF.

This clone was picked up a small number of times. The chain has TRBV2 and TRBJ2-5, with 9 bases that match TRBD2. The CDR3 has 14 amino acids. The V and J ends lost 8 bases and 5 bases, in that order; junction bases with no gene match: 9. In germline, CDR1 is SNHLY, CDR2 FYNNEI. Here the CDR3 DNA reads TGTGCCAGCCAGGTAGCGGGGGTCCGCGAGACCCAGTACTTC. Its translation is CASQVAGVRETQYF.

The chain carries TRBV6-5 and TRBJ2-7; D may be TRBD2 (5 bases). Germline CDR1 and CDR2: MNHEY and SVGAGI. The V gene lost 0 bases and the J gene lost 3 bases, with 12 bases spanning the gap. This CDR3 has 15 residues. As DNA, the CDR3 is TGTGCCAGCAGTTACTCTATAGAGGGAGTCTACGAGCAGTACTTC. Its protein product is CASSYSIEGVYEQYF.

This clone was seen many times. The chain carries TRBV2 and TRBJ2-7, with 8 positions matching TRBD1. The junction had 11 bases not matched to a gene; V was cut back by 7 bases and J by 3 bases. Germline V lookup: CDR1 SNHLY, CDR2 FYNNEI. This CDR3 is 15 amino acids long. CDR3 loop: CASKGGSGGGYEQYV. CDR3 nucleotide sequence: TGTGCCAGCAAAGGGGGATCAGGGGGCGGCTACGAGCAGTACGTC.

This clone showed up just once. The rearrangement uses TRBV7-6 and TRBJ1-5; D gene unclear. The CDR3 is made up of 13 amino acids. Germline V lookup: CDR1 SGHVS, CDR2 FNYEAQ. Trimming took 1 base from V and 4 from J, leaving 5 bases between them. CDR3: CASSLGQNQPQHF. For the CDR3, the DNA is TGTGCCAGCAGCTTAGGCCAGAATCAGCCCCAGCATTTT.

The chain combines TRBV6-1 with TRBJ2-1; D not certain. The CDR3 totals 16 residues. Trimming took 0 bases from V and 4 from J, leaving 13 bases between them. CDR1 MNHNS and CDR2 SASEGT come from the germline V gene. The CDR3 DNA is TGTGCCAGCAGTGAAGCGTCCGCCTACGGGTACAATGAGCAGTTCTTC. This sequence encodes CASSEASAYGYNEQFF.

The V call is TRBV15, the J call TRBJ2-7; unclear D gene. Trimming pared 0 bases from V and 0 bases from J, leaving 3 bases between. Germline CDR1 reads LNHNV; CDR2 reads YYDKDF (reference sequence). The CDR3 spans 13 residues. The CDR3: CATSRDNSYEQYF. DNA for the CDR3: TGTGCCACCAGCAGAGATAACTCCTACGAGCAGTACTTC. Full variable domain (remainder filled in from reference TRBV15 and TRBJ2-7): DAMVIQNPRYQVTQFGKPVTLSCSQTLNHNVMYWYQQKSSQAPKLLFHYYDKDFNNEADTPDNFQSRRPNTSFCFLDIRSPGLGDTAMYLCATSRDNSYEQYFGPGTRLTVT.

CDR3 sequence: CASSRGQGGAGYTF. The CDR3 nucleotides are TGTGCCAGCAGTAGAGGACAGGGGGGAGCTGGCTACACCTTC. The rearrangement uses TRBV6-5 and TRBJ1-2, with TRBD1 matching 10 bases. CDR1 and CDR2 (germline): MNHEY, SVGAGI. V lost 5 bases to trimming and J lost 7 bases; unmatched junction nucleotides: 7. The CDR3 consists of 14 residues.

The rearrangement joins TRBV3-1 (or the pseudogene TRBV3-2) to TRBJ1-5, with D maybe TRBD1 (5 bases). This CDR3 has 12 residues. V was clipped by 3 bases and J by 10 bases, with 10 bases between them. Looked up from germline, CDR1 is LGHDT and CDR2 is YNNKEL (reference sequence). The CDR3 nucleotides are TGTGCCAGCAGCCACGATACAGGTCCCCAGCATTTT. Encoded protein: CASSHDTGPQHF.

V usage is TRBV20-1 and J usage is TRBJ1-1; D gene uncertain. Germline values: CDR1 DFQATT, CDR2 SNEGSKA (reference sequence). This CDR3 is 11 amino acids long. V was shortened by 1 base and J by 11 bases, with 11 bases between the two germline ends. The CDR3 here is CSARVGSEAFF. The CDR3 bases are TGCAGTGCTAGAGTGGGCTCCGAGGCTTTCTTT.

The V and J genes are TRBV27 and TRBJ1-6; no reliable D call. V lost 2 bases to trimming and J lost 1 base, with 9 bases between them. The germline V gene encodes CDR1 MNHEY and CDR2 SMNVEV (reference sequence). The CDR3 runs 16 residues. In DNA form, the CDR3 reads TGTGCCAGCAGTTTAAAACGGGAGTCCTATAATTCACCCCTCCACTTT. Residues: CASSLKRESYNSPLHF.

The rearrangement joins TRBV7-9 to TRBJ1-1; D gene ambiguous. The germline V and J ends were trimmed by 5 bases and 6 bases, with 13 bases remaining between them. There are 13 residues in the CDR3. The germline CDR1 and CDR2 sequences are SEHNR and FQNEAQ (reference sequence). In nucleotides, the CDR3 is TGTGCCAGCAGCCTTGGAGGGTTCGCTGAAGCTTTCTTT. Translating it yields CASSLGGFAEAFF.

V is TRBV5-5 and J is TRBJ2-1; 7 positions match TRBD1. Looked up from germline, CDR1 is SGHKS and CDR2 is YYEKEE (reference sequence). The CDR3 is made up of 15 amino acids. V lost 3 bases and J lost 3; bases outside the gene matches: 6. The CDR3 coding sequence is TGTGCCAGCAGCTCCCGGGACAGTATCTACAATGAGCAGTTCTTC. This codes for CASSSRDSIYNEQFF.

V usage is TRBV5-4 and J usage is TRBJ2-1; no definite D call. CDR1 is SGHNT, CDR2 YYREEE, per germline (reference sequence). V was trimmed by 4 bases and J by 7 bases, leaving 18 bases between them. This CDR3 is 15 amino acids long. The CDR3 DNA reads as TGTGCCAGCAGCGCCGAGGTTTTGTCCACTAATGAGCAGTTCTTC. This encodes CASSAEVLSTNEQFF.

This clone was detected a few times. This chain uses TRBV10-1 with TRBJ1-1; tentatively, D is TRBD1 (6 bases). The length of the CDR3 is 16 residues. Looked up from germline, CDR1 is WNHNN and CDR2 is SYGVQD (reference sequence). V dropped 0 bases and J dropped 1 base, with 12 bases sitting between them. The CDR3 region has the DNA TGCGCCAGCAGTGAGTCGGCGGGGGCTCGGAACACTGAAGCTTTCTTT. It translates to CASSESAGARNTEAFF.

The chain employs TRBV6-1 and TRBJ1-2; D remains ambiguous. CDR3 length equals 17 residues. Trimming removed 4 bases from V and 0 bases from J, with 18 bases in between. CDR1 MNHNS and CDR2 SASEGT come from the germline V gene. The DNA of the CDR3 is TGTGCCAGCAGTGCCCTCCGGGGTGTACTCCCTAACTATGGCTACACCTTC. It translates to CASSALRGVLPNYGYTF.

This clone appeared a few times. The J gene is TRBJ2-1, the V gene TRBV2, with 10 bases matching TRBD2. The CDR3 is 18 residues long. The germline V gene has CDR1 SNHLY and CDR2 FYNNEI. Trimming at V came to 5 bases and at J to 0 bases, leaving 10 bases not matched to a gene. CDR3 nucleotides: TGTGCCAGCAGTTACGGGACTAGCGCACCAAGCTCCTACAATGAGCAGTTCTTC. It yields the protein CASSYGTSAPSSYNEQFF.

This clone appeared many times. This rearrangement joins TRBV2 to TRBJ1-1; D uncertain. The V and J ends lost 3 bases and 9 bases respectively, with 8 bases between them. The CDR3 contains 11 residues. Germline CDR1 and CDR2: SNHLY and FYNNEI. CDR3: CASSEALQAFF. The CDR3 bases are TGTGCCAGCAGTGAGGCATTACAAGCTTTCTTT.

The chain has TRBV6-6 and TRBJ2-2; D might be TRBD1 (6 bases). V shed 6 bases and J shed 2 bases, with 13 bases lying between them. Per the germline V gene, CDR1 is MNHNY and CDR2 is SVGAGI (reference sequence). There are 15 residues in the CDR3. CDR3 nucleotides: TGTGCCAGCAGCGCTGAGGACAGTAACACCGGGGAGCTGTTTTTT. Translated, it gives CASSAEDSNTGELFF.